Below, 21 T cell receptor beta chains from the same sample are listed, as sequenced in a study of blood T cell repertoires in COVID-19. This table comes from immunoSEQ multiplex PCR, and its TCRdb copy is limited to in-frame clones, with some not included. The table includes around 94,000 clones, around 90% detected once. Sequencing was done on a sample of peripheral blood. The source is a man aged 18 to 30 with acute or convalescent COVID-19.

The gene calls are TRBV6-5 and TRBJ1-5; 9 positions agree with TRBD1. V gave up 6 bases and J gave up 1 base; unmatched junction bases: 4. Germline-derived CDR1 and CDR2 are MNHEY and SVGAGI. This CDR3 region has 15 residues. CDR3 coding DNA: TGTGCCAGCAGGCGGGACAGGGCGAGCAATCAGCCCCAGCATTTT. Translating gives CASRRDRASNQPQHF.

The J gene is TRBJ2-5, the V gene TRBV29-1, with 15 nucleotides matching TRBD2. CDR3 length equals 15 residues. Trimming removed 8 bases from V and 5 bases from J; junction bases left unmatched: 9. CDR1 and CDR2 (germline): SQVTM, ANQGSEA. CDR3 loop: CSLTGLAGGMETQYF. The DNA of the CDR3 is TGCAGCTTAACAGGACTAGCGGGGGGGATGGAGACCCAGTACTTC.

This chain joins TRBV9 and TRBJ2-3; the D gene is possibly TRBD1 (6 bases). CDR3 size: 16 residues. Germline CDR1 reads SGDLS; CDR2 reads YYNGEE. Trimming shortened V by 0 bases and J by 0 bases, and 11 bases separated the two germline ends. The CDR3 reads CASSVGTERSTDTQYF. The CDR3 bases are TGTGCCAGCAGCGTAGGGACAGAACGAAGCACAGATACGCAGTATTTT.

The V and J genes are TRBV24-1 and TRBJ1-1, with D possibly being TRBD1 (6 bases). Looked up from germline, CDR1 is KGHDR and CDR2 is SFDVKD. Trimming cost V 9 bases and J 7 bases, with 14 bases left between them. This CDR3 comprises 12 residues. The CDR3 protein is CATRTRRGEAFF. Written as DNA, the CDR3 is TGTGCCACCCGAACTCGCAGGGGTGAAGCTTTCTTT.

The chain joins TRBV27 to TRBJ2-2; 8 nucleotides match TRBD1. The V segment lost 4 bases and the J segment 8 bases; nucleotides outside the gene matches: 21. The V gene's germline CDR1 is MNHEY and CDR2 SMNVEV (reference sequence). The CDR3 totals 19 residues. CDR3 residues: CASSSPRGRGRNFPGELFF. As DNA, the CDR3 is TGTGCCAGCAGTTCCCCCCGGGGCAGGGGGCGAAACTTTCCAGGGGAGCTGTTTTTT.

The gene calls are TRBV5-1 and TRBJ2-5, with D unclear. The germline CDR1 and CDR2 sequences are SGHRS and YFSETQ. The germline V and J ends were trimmed by 2 bases and 3 bases, with 5 bases remaining between them. The length of the CDR3 is 12 residues. CDR3 DNA: TGCGCCAGCAGCTTCGGAGAAGAGACCCAGTACTTC. Protein product: CASSFGEETQYF.

This sequence joins TRBV5-5 and TRBJ2-1; D may be TRBD2 (5 bases). There are 12 residues in the CDR3. V was shortened by 2 bases and J by 12 bases, with 12 bases between the two germline ends. CDR1 and CDR2 from the germline V gene are SGHKS and YYEKEE (reference sequence). CDR3 amino acids: CASSFEGEGQFF. CDR3 DNA sequence: TGTGCCAGCAGCTTTGAGGGCGAAGGGCAGTTCTTC.

The rearrangement joins TRBV4-2 to TRBJ2-2; D may be TRBD1 (6 bases). From germline, CDR1 is LGHNA and CDR2 YNFKEQ. CDR3 length: 15 residues. Trimming removed 4 bases at V and 2 bases at J, with 11 bases between. As DNA, the CDR3 is TGTGCCAGCAGCCTCGGGGACATTAACACCGGGGAGCTGTTTTTT. It is translated as CASSLGDINTGELFF.

V gene TRBV21-1 combines with J gene TRBJ1-5; TRBD1, the D gene given by the table, was not confirmed from the DNA. TRBV21-1 is a pseudogene locus. This CDR3 is built from 17 residues. CDR3: CASSSLQGGRGNQPQHF. The DNA of the CDR3 is TGTGCCAGCAGCTCCCTTCAGGGGGGACGGGGCAATCAGCCCCAGCATTTT.

The chain couples TRBV6-1 to TRBJ2-2; a possible D gene is TRBD1 (5 bases). CDR3 length: 16 amino acids. Germline CDR1 is MNHNS and CDR2 is SASEGT. The V gene lost 4 bases and the J gene lost 4 bases, with 16 bases spanning the gap. The CDR3 reads CASSAVRTPGTGELFF. The DNA of the CDR3 is TGTGCCAGCAGTGCGGTAAGGACACCGGGCACCGGGGAGCTGTTTTTT.

The chain links TRBV6-5 to TRBJ2-1, with TRBD2 matching 13 bases. V shed 6 bases, J shed 9 bases, and the junction held 5 bases outside the gene matches. This CDR3 region has 14 residues. Germline V lookup: CDR1 MNHEY, CDR2 SVGAGI. The CDR3, as DNA: TGTGCCAGCAGCGGACTAGCGGGAGTTGGTGAGCAGTTCTTC. As protein: CASSGLAGVGEQFF.

The V and J genes are TRBV30 and TRBJ1-5; D may be TRBD1 (5 bases). The length of the CDR3 is 14 residues. The germline gives CDR1 GTSNPN, CDR2 SVGIG (reference sequence). V was cut by 2 bases and J by 7 bases, with 15 bases left in between. The CDR3 region has the DNA TGTGCCTGGAGTACGGACAAAGGATACCAGCCCCAGCATTTT. Encoded protein: CAWSTDKGYQPQHF. The full variable domain, in which reference TRBV30 and TRBJ1-5 provide the parts outside the CDR3, is SQTIHQWPATLVQPVGSPLSLECTVEGTSNPNLYWYRQAAGRGLQLLFYSVGIGQISSEVPQNLSASRPQDRQFILSSKKLLLSDSGFYLCAWSTDKGYQPQHFGDGTRLSIL.

The chain couples TRBV19 to TRBJ1-1, with a weak D call TRBD1 (5 bases). The CDR3 totals 15 residues. The V gene lost 7 bases and the J gene lost 2 bases, with 17 bases spanning the gap. Germline lookup yields CDR1 LNHDA and CDR2 SQIVND (reference sequence). The CDR3 sequence: CASKKAGVLNTEAFF. CDR3 coding DNA: TGTGCCAGTAAAAAGGCGGGGGTGCTTAACACTGAAGCTTTCTTT.

The chain couples TRBV19 to TRBJ2-5; TRBD2 aligns across 9 bases. Looked up from germline, CDR1 is LNHDA and CDR2 is SQIVND (reference sequence). This CDR3 comprises 15 residues. Trimming removed 3 bases from V and 2 bases from J; junction bases left unmatched: 4. CDR3 amino acids: CASSMGAGGQETQYF. CDR3 bases: TGTGCCAGTAGTATGGGAGCGGGGGGTCAAGAGACCCAGTACTTC.

Comment on this clone: One end of the junction fails to match germline, which may point to a read error. J is TRBJ1-4 and V is TRBV30; 8 positions agree with TRBD1. The CDR3 covers 13 residues. Per germline, CDR1 GTSNPN and CDR2 SVGIG (reference sequence). In DNA form, the CDR3 reads TGTGCCTGGAGTGCCACAGTCCGTCCGGGACAGGAGTTT. Translated: CAWSATVRPGQEF.

This clone showed up just a few times. The chain carries TRBV6-1 and TRBJ2-7; TRBD2 aligns across 7 bases. CDR1 and CDR2 from the germline V gene are MNHNS and SASEGT. The V and J ends lost 1 base and 1 base, in that order; junction bases with no gene match: 19. The CDR3 extends over 20 amino acids. The CDR3 nucleotides read TGTGCCAGCAGTGAAGGTTCGTTGGAGGCGTGGCGGGGGAGATCCTACGAGCAGTACTTC. This translates into CASSEGSLEAWRGRSYEQYF.

This clone was seen only once. The gene calls are TRBV18 and TRBJ1-2, with a weak D call TRBD1 (5 bases). V was clipped by 5 bases and J by 8 bases, with 12 bases between them. Germline assignment: CDR1 KGHSH and CDR2 LQKENI. The length of the CDR3 is 12 residues. This chain's CDR3 is CASSSPGGGYTF. The CDR3 region has the DNA TGTGCCAGCTCATCGCCCGGGGGGGGCTACACCTTC.

The V and J genes are TRBV24-1 and TRBJ2-5; D is perhaps TRBD1 (6 bases). Trimming took off 1 base at V and 2 bases at J, with 7 bases between the two ends. The CDR3 contains 14 residues. CDR1 KGHDR and CDR2 SFDVKD come from the germline V gene. The CDR3 reads CATSDLDRQETQYF. DNA for the CDR3: TGTGCCACCAGTGATTTAGACAGGCAAGAGACCCAGTACTTC.

The rearrangement uses TRBV19 and TRBJ2-7; 9 bases align to TRBD1. CDR3 length: 14 amino acids. V was pared by 10 bases and J by 3 bases, with 10 bases of the junction left unmatched. The germline CDR1 and CDR2 sequences are LNHDA and SQIVND (reference sequence). The CDR3 DNA reads as TGTGCCACCTCCTTAGGGGGACAGGGCTACGAGCAGTACTTC. Its translation is CATSLGGQGYEQYF.

In this sample, this clone turned up once. The chain joins TRBV19 to TRBJ1-1; TRBD1 agrees at 7 bases. Germline CDR1 LNHDA, CDR2 SQIVND (reference sequence). J was trimmed by 0 bases and V by 6 bases; bases with no gene match: 1. This CDR3 is 13 amino acids long. This chain's CDR3 is CASSDRVNTEAFF. The DNA of the CDR3 is TGTGCCAGTAGCGACAGGGTGAACACTGAAGCTTTCTTT.

This clone was counted between two and nine times. The chain carries TRBV12-5 and TRBJ1-5; weak D call: TRBD1 (6 bases). Deletions cut 3 bases from V and 4 bases from J, with 10 bases between. Germline V gene lookup returns CDR1 LGHNT and CDR2 FRNRAP. The CDR3 runs 14 residues. CDR3 DNA sequence: TGTGCTAGTGGTTTACAGGGTAATAATCAGCCCCAGCATTTT. Residues: CASGLQGNNQPQHF.